The 8 T cell receptor beta chains below were found in one sample sequenced in a study of OX40 agonist ivuxolimab in advanced cancers. Assay used: immunoSEQ multiplex PCR; TCRdb lists only in-frame clones, some missing. The sample contains about 19,000 clones, 60% to 85% of which appear only once. This sample comprised CD4+ or CD8+ T cells sorted from blood, obtained in a trial of the OX40 agonist ivuxolimab. The source is an adult with an advanced solid tumor such as melanoma, head and neck, liver or kidney cancer.

V and J are TRBV11-2 and TRBJ2-7; 12 nucleotides match TRBD1. Trimming cost V 6 bases and J 0 bases; bases outside gene matches: 9. CDR3 length: 17 amino acids. Germline loops: CDR1 SGHAT, CDR2 FQNNGV. This CDR3 reads CASSPGTGGAPSYEQYF. The CDR3 DNA sequence: TGTGCCAGCAGTCCCGGGACAGGGGGCGCCCCCTCCTACGAGCAGTACTTC.

The CDR3 DNA reads TGTGCCAGCAGTACACAGGGTTACGAGCAGTACTTC. This encodes CASSTQGYEQYF. This chain links TRBV2 with TRBJ2-7, with D tentatively TRBD1 (6 bases). This CDR3 spans 12 amino acids. The V end was cut by 5 bases, the J end by 4 bases, with 9 bases between. Germline V gene data show CDR1 as SNHLY and CDR2 as FYNNEI.

The rearrangement links TRBV19 to TRBJ2-7, with 11 bases lining up with TRBD1. Germline CDR1 LNHDA, CDR2 SQIVND (reference sequence). The CDR3 is 17 amino acids. The V and J ends lost 5 bases and 3 bases, in that order; junction bases with no gene match: 12. In DNA form, the CDR3 reads TGTGCCAGTAGTCCCCTCTTCGGGACAGGGGGTATCTACGAGCAGTACTTC. Translation: CASSPLFGTGGIYEQYF.

The V gene is TRBV10-1, the J gene TRBJ2-3, with a possible D match to TRBD2 (6 bases). Germline V gene sequence: CDR1 WNHNN, CDR2 SYGVQD (reference sequence). V dropped 2 bases and J dropped 1 base, with 10 bases sitting between them. The CDR3 runs 15 residues. CDR3 protein: CASSEHGGCTDTQYF. CDR3 nucleotide sequence: TGCGCCAGCAGTGAGCACGGGGGTTGCACAGATACGCAGTATTTT.

V is TRBV25-1 and J is TRBJ1-1; TRBD1 agrees at 7 bases. This CDR3 has 13 residues. V shed 3 bases, J shed 4 bases, and the junction held 2 bases outside the gene matches. Germline V gene data show CDR1 as MGHDK and CDR2 as SYGVNS. The CDR3 region has the DNA TGTGCCAGCAGTGACCCAGGGGGCACTGAAGCTTTCTTT. Its translation: CASSDPGGTEAFF.

The genes are TRBV14 and TRBJ2-7; tentative D call: TRBD2 (6 bases). This CDR3 has 15 residues. Germline lookup yields CDR1 SGHDN and CDR2 FVKESK. V lost 4 bases to trimming and J lost 5 bases, with 18 bases between them. The CDR3 coding sequence is TGTGCCAGCAGCCGAAGCGGGTCTCCTTACGACGAGCAGTACTTC. This codes for CASSRSGSPYDEQYF. Using reference TRBV14 and TRBJ2-7 for the parts outside the CDR3, the full variable domain is EAGVTQFPSHSVIEKGQTVTLRCDPISGHDNLYWYRRVMGKEIKFLLHFVKESKQDESGMPNNRFLAERTGGTYSTLKVQPAELEDSGVYFCASSRSGSPYDEQYFGPGTRLTVT.

This chain connects TRBV5-1 to TRBJ1-5, with 9 bases that match TRBD1. Germline loops: CDR1 SGHRS, CDR2 YFSETQ. Germline trimming cut 4 bases from V and 5 bases from J; bases unmatched to any gene: 4. The CDR3 loop spans 14 amino acids. CDR3 nucleotides: TGCGCCAGCAGCATGGGACAGGGTGATCAGCCCCAGCATTTT. It yields the protein CASSMGQGDQPQHF.

The chain combines TRBV7-2 with TRBJ2-7; D may match TRBD1 or TRBD2 (5 bases each). Germline CDR1 SGHTA, CDR2 FQGNSA. This CDR3 is 14 amino acids long. Trimming stripped 2 bases from V and 0 bases from J, with 8 bases between. The CDR3 sequence is CASSLWGSSYEQYF. CDR3 in DNA: TGTGCCAGCAGCTTATGGGGGAGCTCCTACGAGCAGTACTTC.